The clone carrying this T cell receptor beta chain has more than one count but fewer than ten. As yet, its antigen is unknown. This sample stems from a study of T cell repertoires in cytomegalovirus infection. Study-level information: Recently identified HLA-C-restricted CMV epitopes were among the peptides used. A matching HLA type, together with CMV infection, was signaled by public TCR beta signatures. Study-level findings and limits: Identification of carriers of CMV plus the relevant HLA was achieved through cumulative public TCR beta family frequency.

Each CDR3 protein gets one entry after TCRdb re-called the reads with MiXCR. The sample records around 200,000 distinct CDR3 sequences, approximately 38% being singletons. The clonotype originates from a human donor in good health (CMV status not recorded). Some clones in this sample may be carry-over from other donors' samples. Sequences were derived from CD8+ T cells from cultured PBMCs, sampled from culture after CMV antigen stimulation.

The CDR3 coding sequence is TGTGCCAGCAACACTCCGACACGCAACAATGAGCAGTTCTTC. Protein: CASNTPTRNNEQFF. The chain is built from TRBV11-2 and TRBJ2-1, with unresolved D. CDR1 and CDR2 from the germline V gene are SGHAT and FQNNGV. V was clipped by 7 bases and J by 5 bases, with 15 bases between them. The CDR3 is 14 residues long.